This T cell receptor beta chain was captured in a study of blood T cells in healthy people across ages. Study context: About one barcoded beta molecule was captured per two T cells (by template switching).

A few counts support this clonotype. Drawing of peripheral blood yielded about 9.7 milliliters from each donor. The second PCR ran roughly 7 to 12 cycles with a sample-barcoded 5' primer and J-beta primers. Every molecule of cDNA carried a tag from a template-switch adaptor with 12 random nucleotides. CDR3-containing paired-end reads numbering at least 2.5 million came from each sample. One entry per CDR3 protein results from TCRdb running MiXCR on the 5' RACE reads. The top ten hold roughly 18% of the sample, which has about 780,000 distinct CDR3 sequences, about 46% seen once. In germline, CDR1 is SGHTA, CDR2 FQGNSA. Trimming stripped 1 base from V and 4 bases from J, with 12 bases between. The CDR3 consists of 15 residues.

J is TRBJ2-3 and V is TRBV7-2; maybe TRBD2 (6 bases). This sequence originates from an elderly man in good health. The sample was blood. The CDR3 sequence is CASSLVGSGADTQYF. The CDR3 DNA is TGTGCCAGCAGCTTAGTCGGGAGCGGTGCAGATACGCAGTATTTT.